This TCR beta chain was sequenced for a study of naive and memory T cell subsets. The beta constant-region primer was an equimolar mix of two oligonucleotides covering TRBC1 and TRBC2. Nested alpha and beta constant-region primers with the SP2 primer drove four PCR rounds on ligated cDNA. MiXCR, run by TCRdb on the UMI-ligation and nested PCR reads, gives a single entry per CDR3 protein. The sample lists over 110,000 distinct CDR3 sequences, 15% to 20% occurring once. The germline V gene has CDR1 MNHEY and CDR2 SVGEGT. V gave up 5 bases and J gave up 0 bases, with 19 bases separating them. CDR3 size: 17 residues. Of note for this clonotype: The antigen remains unidentified.

Broader study findings: Over 90% of naive TCR sequences appeared only once after error correction, unlike memory subsets. TCR abundance followed a power law differing between naive and memory subsets. A few larger clonotypes appeared in naive repertoires, especially CD8, possibly memory cells re-expressing CD45RA. Activation and differentiation may alter RNA-based TCR counts.

Sequencing was carried out using naive CD8+ T cells from blood. This TCR derives from a human donor in good health. The rearrangement uses TRBV6-2 or TRBV6-3 and TRBJ1-1; the D gene is possibly TRBD1 (6 bases). The CDR3 loop reads CASSPDQSGQMNTEAFF. In nucleotides, the CDR3 is TGTGCCAGCAGTCCAGATCAAAGTGGACAGATGAACACTGAAGCTTTCTTT.